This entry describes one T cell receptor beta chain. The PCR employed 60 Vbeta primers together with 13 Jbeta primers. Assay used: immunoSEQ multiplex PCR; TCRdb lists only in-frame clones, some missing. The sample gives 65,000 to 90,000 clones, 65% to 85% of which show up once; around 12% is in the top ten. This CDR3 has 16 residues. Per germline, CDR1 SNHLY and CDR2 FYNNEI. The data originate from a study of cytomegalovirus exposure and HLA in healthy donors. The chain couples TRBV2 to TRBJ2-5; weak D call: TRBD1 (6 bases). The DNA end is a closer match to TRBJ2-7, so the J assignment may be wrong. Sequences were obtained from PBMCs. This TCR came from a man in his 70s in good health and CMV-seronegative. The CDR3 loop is CASSHSTTGRAYEQYF. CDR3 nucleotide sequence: TGTGCCAGCAGTCATTCGACCACAGGGCGAGCCTACGAGCAGTACTTC.